This T cell receptor (beta chain) was sequenced for a study of blood T cells in healthy people across ages. Note on this clonotype: Antigen specificity is unknown.

A second roughly 6 to 12 cycle PCR used barcoded and J-beta primers. From the 5' RACE reads, TCRdb called clonotypes with MiXCR, one entry per CDR3 protein. The sample includes 790,000 or so distinct CDR3 sequences, just over 55% seen only once; the top ten take 20% to 30%. V shed 4 bases and J 3 bases; nucleotides not matched to a gene: 9. The CDR3 loop spans 16 amino acids. Germline V gene lookup returns CDR1 LGHNA and CDR2 YNFKEQ. Regarding the study as a whole: Whereas aged donors had fewer naive CD4+ cells, long-lived donors had more of them and higher diversity.

The V gene is TRBV4-2, the J gene TRBJ2-7; the match to TRBD2 covers 10 bases. This receptor was identified in a middle-aged man in good health. The sequencing sample was made of blood. CDR3 coding DNA: TGTGCCAGCAGCCCCAGCCGAGCGGGAGGGATCTACGAGCAGTACTTC. Encoded protein: CASSPSRAGGIYEQYF.